These T cell receptor beta chains were read from a single sample in a study of shared clonotypes between healthy human individuals. Assay used: immunoSEQ multiplex PCR; TCRdb lists only in-frame clones, some missing. Among more than 500,000 clones listed, approximately 94% were seen once. The sequenced sample was naive CD4+ T cells sorted from blood. All receptors derive from a woman in her 30s in good health. CDR3s include the opening cysteine and the closing phenylalanine or tryptophan. A D gene is named only where the DNA matches it firmly. A row's size may be missing; if present it is once, few, many or a size class.

TRBV18	13	few	TRBJ2-7	-	CASSPRTDYEQYF	TGTGCCAGCTCACCTCGGACAGACTACGAGCAGTACTTC
TRBV28	15	once	TRBJ2-3	TRBD2	CASTAWGGSRDTQYF	TGTGCCAGCACTGCCTGGGGGGGGTCTCGGGATACGCAGTATTTT
TRBV5-6	15	-	TRBJ2-6	TRBD1	CASRGTGSGANVLTF	TGTGCCAGCAGGGGGACAGGCTCTGGGGCCAACGTCCTGACTTTC
TRBV7-9	13	-	TRBJ2-7	TRBD1	CASNRDSPYEQYF	TGTGCCAGCAACCGGGACAGCCCCTACGAGCAGTACTTC
TRBV5-6	14	-	TRBJ2-7	TRBD2	CASSRGGLSHEQYF	TGTGCCAGCAGCCGGGGAGGGTTAAGCCACGAGCAGTACTTC
TRBV30	14	-	TRBJ1-1	-	CAWSLGRMNTEAFF	TGTGCCTGGAGTCTCGGGCGCATGAACACTGAAGCTTTCTTT
TRBV30	12	-	TRBJ1-1	-	CAWSVTGPRAFF	TGTGCCTGGAGTGTAACAGGTCCTAGAGCTTTCTTT
TRBV5-1	15	-	TRBJ2-3	TRBD2	CASKGLAGSTDTQYF	TGCGCCAGCAAGGGACTAGCGGGTAGCACAGATACGCAGTATTTT
TRBV11-2	13	once	TRBJ2-5	-	CASGYGTQETQYF	TGTGCCAGCGGTTACGGGACACAAGAGACCCAGTACTTC
TRBV5-1	14	-	TRBJ2-5	-	CASSPRGRQETQYF	TGCGCCAGCAGCCCAAGAGGACGCCAAGAGACCCAGTACTTC